Listed below are T cell receptor beta chains from one sample, sequenced in a study of pediatric ulcerative colitis. Assay: immunoSEQ multiplex PCR; the TCRdb copy retains only in-frame clones and omits some. In the table there are 50,000 to 65,000 clones, about 86% of which are singletons. Sample: blood. The receptors were gathered from a boy younger than 18 with severe ulcerative colitis. Each CDR3 is given without its conserved first and last residue. The order of the fields is J gene, V gene, CDR3 protein.

J: TRBJ2-5; V: TRBV11-1; CDR3: ASSLVGGRAGETQY
J: TRBJ2-1; V: TRBV9; CDR3: ASSVGDYEQF
J: TRBJ2-1; V: TRBV7-9; CDR3: ASSRAESYNEQF
J: TRBJ1-2; V: TRBV9; CDR3: ASSVSDGGVLDGYT
J: TRBJ2-3; V: TRBV19; CDR3: ASSISGLNTDTQY
J: TRBJ2-1; V: TRBV7-9; CDR3: ASSFLGLAGDEQF
J: TRBJ2-5; V: TRBV2; CDR3: ASSDEGQGRYQETQY
J: TRBJ2-5; V: TRBV27; CDR3: ASSSGLAGGQETQY
J: TRBJ2-3; V: TRBV12-5; CDR3: ASGLKLPLAGGGDTQY
J: TRBJ1-3; V: TRBV11-2; CDR3: ASSLVRTGINSGNTIY
J: TRBJ1-2; V: TRBV6-5; CDR3: ASSYSQATGGHGYT
J: TRBJ2-7; V: TRBV7-2; CDR3: ASSPTAGPPYEQY
J: TRBJ2-4; V: TRBV4-1; CDR3: ASSQDAQDPSGLAKNIQY
J: TRBJ2-1; V: TRBV5-1; CDR3: ASSSLGAGAYNEQF
J: TRBJ1-3; V: TRBV2; CDR3: ASSEGQDRRNTIY
J: TRBJ2-7; V: TRBV27; CDR3: ASSSSRGAGLQSYEQY
J: TRBJ2-3; V: TRBV12-5; CDR3: ASGWGTSGGTDTQY
J: TRBJ1-2; V: TRBV11-2; CDR3: ASSSQGRYGYT
J: TRBJ2-5; V: TRBV5-6; CDR3: ASSRTAEETQY
J: TRBJ2-7; V: TRBV6-5; CDR3: ASSYASTSSYEQY
J: TRBJ2-7; V: TRBV2; CDR3: ASKDRVYEQY
J: TRBJ1-5; V: TRBV2; CDR3: ASSPSWTDNQPQH
J: TRBJ1-3; V: TRBV18; CDR3: ASSLQQGPGNTIY
J: TRBJ2-3; V: TRBV6-5; CDR3: ASNPQTGRTDTQY
J: TRBJ2-5; V: TRBV12-5; CDR3: ASGLGVTREAETQY